The clone carrying this TCR beta chain is deemed medium-sized (0.01 to 0.1%) by its frequency. Its antigen remains unidentified. With the read ending 3 residues before the CDR3 end, the germline J gene is used to fill in that end. The CDR3 loop spans 14 amino acids. Trimming stripped 6 bases from V and 8 bases from J, with 16 bases between. Germline CDR1 and CDR2: SGHDN and FVKESK. The data are from a study of Tregs in tolerant kidney transplant recipients. Whole-study findings and limits: Donor-specific Treg expansion exceeded global Treg expansion in tolerant patients, suggesting antigen drive.

Mixed chimerism was transient after nonmyeloablative marrow transplants from related graft donors. Produced via immunoSEQ multiplex PCR; TCRdb's table is partial and in-frame only. The sample table sets out nearly 15,000 clones. This chain joins TRBV14 and TRBJ1-4, with D possibly being TRBD1 (6 bases). The source was CD4+ T cells from blood (PBMCs), collected 12 months after the transplant. This TCR was sampled from a human patient who received a combined kidney and bone marrow transplant. Some of the T cells might come from the graft donor. The CDR3 bases that were read are TGTGCCAGCAGGAAAGGGGGGGCACTCGAAAAA. Translated, it gives CASRKGGALEK. The entire CDR3 is CASRKGGALEKLFF.